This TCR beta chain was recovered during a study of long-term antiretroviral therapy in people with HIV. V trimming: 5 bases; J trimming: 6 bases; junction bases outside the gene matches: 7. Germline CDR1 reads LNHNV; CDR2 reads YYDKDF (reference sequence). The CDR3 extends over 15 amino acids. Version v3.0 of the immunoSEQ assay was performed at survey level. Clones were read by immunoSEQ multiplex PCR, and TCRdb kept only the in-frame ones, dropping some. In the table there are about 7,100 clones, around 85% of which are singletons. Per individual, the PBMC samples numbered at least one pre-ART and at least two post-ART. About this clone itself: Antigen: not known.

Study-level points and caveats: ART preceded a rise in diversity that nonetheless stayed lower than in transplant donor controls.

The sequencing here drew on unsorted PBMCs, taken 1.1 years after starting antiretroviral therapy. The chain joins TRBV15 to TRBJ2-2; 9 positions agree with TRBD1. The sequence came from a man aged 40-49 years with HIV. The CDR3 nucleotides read TGTGCCACCAGCGGTTTACAGGGGGCTGCCGGGGAGCTGTTTTTT. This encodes CATSGLQGAAGELFF. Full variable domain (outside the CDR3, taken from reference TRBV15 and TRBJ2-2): DAMVIQNPRYQVTQFGKPVTLSCSQTLNHNVMYWYQQKSSQAPKLLFHYYDKDFNNEADTPDNFQSRRPNTSFCFLDIRSPGLGDTAMYLCATSGLQGAAGELFFGEGSRLTVL.